This T cell receptor (beta chain) was identified during a study of shared clonotypes between healthy human individuals. Across the whole study: For every donor, three CD4 naive, three CD4 memory, two CD8 naive and one CD8 memory plates were used.

This CDR3 region has 13 residues. V lost 4 bases, J lost 8 bases, and 3 bases stayed unmatched. This table comes from immunoSEQ multiplex PCR, and its TCRdb copy is limited to in-frame clones, with some not included. The sample carries some 1 million clones, about three quarters recorded once. Study observations and caveats: Generation probabilities were higher for clonotypes shared across all four sorted-subset donors than for unshared ones. In a handful of donors, approximately 5% of naive CD4 clonotypes appeared in common. Read depth was anticipated to influence clonotype sharing among donors.

Worth noting for this clone: Antigen unknown.

The clonotype was recovered from a man between 18 and 35 years old in good health. Specimen: memory CD4+ T cells sorted from blood. Described subset: CD45RA-negative fraction. The J gene is TRBJ2-1, the V gene TRBV5-7, with 10 bases fitting TRBD1. TRBV5-7 is treated as an ORF (open reading frame) with a function not yet certain. DNA for the CDR3: TGTGCCAGCAGCAGGGACAGGGGCCATGAGCAGTTCTTC. It yields the protein CASSRDRGHEQFF.